This entry is about one T cell receptor beta chain. The data derive from a study of blood T cell repertoires in COVID-19. The protocol was immunoSEQ multiplex PCR, while the TCRdb copy is restricted to in-frame clones and leaves out a portion. The sample includes approximately 300,000 clones, roughly four fifths of them seen just once. V was pared by 4 bases and J by 6 bases, with 10 bases between. Per the germline V gene, CDR1 is SGHDT and CDR2 is YYEEEE. The length of the CDR3 is 13 residues. The V and J genes are TRBV5-6 and TRBJ1-4; D not resolved. This sequence originates from a person aged 70 to 79 with COVID-19, enrolled during active disease. The specimen sequenced was peripheral blood. The chain's CDR3 is CASSAAVDEKLFF. The CDR3 DNA sequence: TGTGCCAGCAGCGCGGCCGTGGATGAAAAACTGTTTTTT.